Presented here are 10 T cell receptor beta chains from one specimen sequenced in a study of siplizumab effects on memory and regulatory T cells. Some clones are missing from TCRdb's copy, which holds only in-frame ones; the method was immunoSEQ multiplex PCR. This table has over 80,000 clones, roughly 94% appearing once. The material sequenced was non-Treg CD4+ T cells sorted from blood. Receptors were obtained from a human donor in good health.

V usage is TRBV7-2 and J usage is TRBJ2-7, with 7 bases that match TRBD2. There are 15 residues in the CDR3. Germline V CDR1 and CDR2: SGHTA, FQGNSA. The V segment lost 0 bases and the J segment 0 bases; nucleotides outside the gene matches: 2. The CDR3: CASSLASGNSYEQYF. CDR3 DNA sequence: TGTGCCAGCAGCTTAGCAAGCGGGAACTCCTACGAGCAGTACTTC.

The rearrangement links TRBV28 to TRBJ1-5; 7 nucleotides align to TRBD1. The germline V gene encodes CDR1 MDHEN and CDR2 SYDVKM. The CDR3 has 15 residues. The trim removed 7 bases at V and 8 bases at J, leaving 14 bases unmatched. CDR3 sequence (DNA): TGTGCCAGCAACACGCGAGGGGGCAAGAAAAAGCCCCAGCATTTT. Translated, it gives CASNTRGGKKKPQHF. Full variable domain (remainder filled in from reference TRBV28 and TRBJ1-5): DVKVTQSSRYLVKRTGEKVFLECVQDMDHENMFWYRQDPGLGLRLIYFSYDVKMKEKGDIPEGYSVSREKKERFSLILESASTNQTSMYLCASNTRGGKKKPQHFGDGTRLSIL.

The CDR3 sequence: CASRPGQASYNEQFF. The CDR3 DNA reads as TGTGCCAGCAGGCCTGGACAGGCGTCCTACAATGAGCAGTTCTTC. The chain is built from TRBV27 and TRBJ2-1, with 7 positions matching TRBD1. The CDR3 length is 15 residues. Germline V gene data show CDR1 as MNHEY and CDR2 as SMNVEV (reference sequence). V trimming: 6 bases; J trimming: 1 base; junction bases outside the gene matches: 6.

The genes are TRBV27 and TRBJ1-2, with 9 bases identical to TRBD1. The CDR3 is made up of 15 amino acids. J gave up 5 bases and V 5 bases, and 9 bases lay outside the gene matches. Germline values: CDR1 MNHEY, CDR2 SMNVEV (reference sequence). The CDR3 sequence is CASSLYGQGKYGYTF. The DNA of the CDR3 is TGTGCCAGCAGTCTCTACGGACAGGGGAAATATGGCTACACCTTC.

The chain recombines TRBV7-8 with TRBJ1-2; the D gene is possibly TRBD1 (5 bases). V was cut by 5 bases and J by 8 bases, with 18 bases left in between. Germline assignment: CDR1 SGHVS and CDR2 FQNEAQ. CDR3 length: 14 amino acids. As DNA, the CDR3 is TGTGCCAGCAGCCCAGGTGCAGGGCACAGCGGCTACACCTTC. Its protein is CASSPGAGHSGYTF.

The chain is built from TRBV7-9 and TRBJ2-4; no reliable D call. Germline assignment: CDR1 SEHNR and CDR2 FQNEAQ (reference sequence). The CDR3 is made up of 14 amino acids. With 4 bases removed from V and 7 bases from J, the gap between germline ends came to 14 bases. In DNA form, the CDR3 reads TGTGCCAGCAGCTCTCTTAGGACGGGTAACATTCAGTACTTC. Residues: CASSSLRTGNIQYF.

Only one count was recorded for this clone. The chain links TRBV14 to TRBJ2-3, with TRBD2 matching over 8 bases. Germline loops: CDR1 SGHDN, CDR2 FVKESK. There are 17 residues in the CDR3. V dropped 4 bases and J dropped 4; count of bases not matched to a gene: 13. The CDR3 DNA reads as TGTGCCAGCAGCCTCCTCCGGGGAGCGGGAGTTGCAGATACGCAGTATTTT. It codes for CASSLLRGAGVADTQYF.

The chain recombines TRBV5-1 with TRBJ2-5; 9 bases map to TRBD2. Per germline, CDR1 SGHRS and CDR2 YFSETQ. The CDR3 runs 14 residues. Trimming cost V 5 bases and J 5 bases; bases outside gene matches: 7. Here the CDR3 DNA reads TGCGCCAGCAGTTCCGGGACTAGCTTGGAGACCCAGTACTTC. Translation: CASSSGTSLETQYF.

The CDR3 reads CASSEAARQGSANVLTF. CDR3 sequence (DNA): TGTGCCAGCAGTGAAGCCGCGAGGCAAGGCAGTGCCAACGTCCTGACTTTC. This sequence joins TRBV6-1 and TRBJ2-6; D ambiguous. V was pared by 0 bases and J by 7 bases, with 16 bases between. CDR3 size: 17 residues. CDR1 MNHNS and CDR2 SASEGT come from the germline V gene.

The J gene is TRBJ2-1, the V gene TRBV7-9; 10 nucleotides align to TRBD2. This CDR3 is built from 13 residues. Germline V gene data show CDR1 as SEHNR and CDR2 as FQNEAQ (reference sequence). CDR3 DNA sequence: TGTGCTCCGGGGCTAGCGGGAGACAATGAGCAGTTCTTC. As protein: CAPGLAGDNEQFF.